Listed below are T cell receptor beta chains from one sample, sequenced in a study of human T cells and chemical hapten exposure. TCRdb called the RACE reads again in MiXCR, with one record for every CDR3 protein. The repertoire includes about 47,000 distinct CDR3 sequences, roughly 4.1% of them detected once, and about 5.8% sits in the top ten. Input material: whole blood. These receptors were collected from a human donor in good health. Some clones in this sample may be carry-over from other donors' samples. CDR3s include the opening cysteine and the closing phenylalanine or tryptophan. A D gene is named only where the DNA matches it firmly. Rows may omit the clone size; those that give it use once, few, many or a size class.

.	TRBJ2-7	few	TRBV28	CASSGTTSPQYF	TGTGCCAGCTCCGGGACAACCAGTCCGCAGTACTTC
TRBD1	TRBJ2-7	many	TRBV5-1	CASSLGARRDRAHEQYF	TGCGCCAGCAGCTTGGGGGCCAGAAGGGACAGGGCCCACGAGCAGTACTTC
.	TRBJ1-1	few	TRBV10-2	CASSDEGLRTEAFF	TGCGCCAGCAGTGACGAGGGGTTGAGAACTGAAGCTTTCTTT
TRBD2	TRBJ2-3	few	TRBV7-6	CASSAWTSGSTDTQYF	TGTGCCAGCAGCGCTTGGACTAGCGGGAGCACAGATACGCAGTATTTT
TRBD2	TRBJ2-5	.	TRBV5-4	CASSSPASGLQETQYF	TGTGCCAGCAGCTCCCCGGCTAGCGGGCTGCAAGAGACCCAGTACTTC
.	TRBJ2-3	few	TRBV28	CASSYRTPETQYF	TGTGCCAGCAGTTATCGGACACCCGAGACGCAGTATTTT
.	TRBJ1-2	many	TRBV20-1	CSARPPRAISYYGYTF	TGCAGTGCTAGACCCCCGAGGGCTATATCGTACTATGGCTACACCTTC
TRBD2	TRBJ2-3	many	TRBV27	CASSLTSGSTDTQYF	TGTGCCAGCAGTTTAACTAGCGGTAGCACAGATACGCAGTATTTT
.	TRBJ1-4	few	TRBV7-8	CASSRTRGLVNEKLFF	TGTGCCAGCAGTAGGACCCGGGGGCTGGTTAATGAAAAACTGTTTTTT
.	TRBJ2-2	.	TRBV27	CASSLSGTLRAGELFF	TGTGCCAGCAGTTTATCCGGGACTCTCAGGGCCGGGGAGCTGTTTTTT
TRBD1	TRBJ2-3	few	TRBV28	CASSQRTGTDTQYF	TGTGCCAGCAGCCAAAGGACAGGGACCGATACGCAGTATTTT
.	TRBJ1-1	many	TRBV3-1	CASSQGAGVGTEAFF	TGTGCCAGCAGCCAAGGGGCAGGGGTAGGCACTGAAGCTTTCTTT
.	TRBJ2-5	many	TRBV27	CASSPTMAQETQYF	TGTGCCAGCAGTCCGACTATGGCCCAAGAGACCCAGTACTTC
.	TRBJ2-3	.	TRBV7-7	CASSLQTHPSTDTQYF	TGTGCTAGCAGCCTACAGACTCATCCTAGCACAGATACGCAGTATTTT
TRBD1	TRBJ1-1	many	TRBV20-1	CSASLDRMNTEAFF	TGCAGTGCTTCCCTGGACAGGATGAACACTGAAGCTTTCTTT
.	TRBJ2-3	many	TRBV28	CATGGIGGVAHTQYF	TGTGCCACAGGGGGGATAGGGGGTGTTGCCCATACGCAGTATTTT
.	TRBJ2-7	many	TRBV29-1	CSVEVDEQYF	TGCAGCGTTGAGGTGGACGAGCAGTACTTC
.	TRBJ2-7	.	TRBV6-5	CASSYSIRQPLYEQYF	TGTGCCAGCAGTTACTCGATTCGACAGCCTCTTTACGAGCAGTACTTC
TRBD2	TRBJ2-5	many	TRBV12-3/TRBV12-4	CASSLAAGEGETQYF	TGTGCCAGCAGTTTAGCGGCGGGAGAAGGGGAGACCCAGTACTTC
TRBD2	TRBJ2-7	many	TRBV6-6	CASSLLAESYEQYF	TGTGCCAGCAGCCTACTAGCGGAGTCCTACGAGCAGTACTTC
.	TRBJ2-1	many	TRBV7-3	CASSPIEGANNEQFF	TGTGCCAGCAGCCCAATCGAAGGAGCAAACAATGAGCAGTTCTTC
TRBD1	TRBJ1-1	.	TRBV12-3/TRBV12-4	CASSFQGAYTEAFF	TGTGCCAGCAGTTTTCAGGGGGCCTATACTGAAGCTTTCTTT
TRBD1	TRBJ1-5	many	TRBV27	CASSHAGTGAPYSNQPQHF	TGTGCCAGCAGTCACGCCGGGACAGGGGCTCCCTATAGCAATCAGCCCCAGCATTTT
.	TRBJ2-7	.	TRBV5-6	CASSLFRGFYEQYF	TGTGCCAGCAGCTTGTTTAGGGGCTTCTACGAGCAGTACTTC
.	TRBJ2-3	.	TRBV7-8	CASSRIPTDTKYF	TGTGCCAGCAGCCGTATTCCCACAGATACGAAGTATTTT
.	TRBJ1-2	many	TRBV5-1	CASSRAGDTGNYGYTF	TGCGCCAGCAGCCGGGCTGGGGACACGGGCAACTATGGCTACACCTTC
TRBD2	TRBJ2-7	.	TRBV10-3	CAINSGRYEQYF	TGTGCCATCAATAGCGGGAGGTACGAGCAGTACTTC
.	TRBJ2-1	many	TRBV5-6	CASSFPGSLYNEQFF	TGTGCCAGCAGCTTTCCCGGGAGCCTTTACAATGAGCAGTTCTTC
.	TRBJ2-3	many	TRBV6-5	CASSQRADTQYF	TGTGCCAGCAGCCAAAGGGCAGATACGCAGTATTTT